This TCR beta chain was captured by sequencing in a study of T cells in Graves' hyperthyroidism and ophthalmopathy. This clonotype was recorded many times. Its antigen is still unknown. Using RNA transcripts as the source, TCR beta CDR3 regions were amplified. The TCR CDR3 first-round RT-PCR relied on the HTBI primer set. Via MiXCR, TCRdb re-called the multiplex PCR reads, giving one row per CDR3 protein. The sample holds about 380,000 distinct CDR3 sequences; approximately 15% are singletons and the top ten take 20%. Regarding the study as a whole: Appearing also in blood were most of the thyroid clonotypes expanded above 0.001. Progression to ophthalmopathy was predicted a median of 6.5 months early.

Losses at the gene ends were 5 bases for V and 9 bases for J; bases not matched to a gene: 9. This CDR3 is 14 amino acids long. The germline V gene encodes CDR1 SGHRS and CDR2 YFSETQ. Lactation, pregnancy, other autoimmune disease or uncontrolled infection led to exclusion of patients. Using more than 8 ml of fresh peripheral blood, PBMCs were prepared. This TCR derives from a man aged 30 to 39 with Graves' hyperthyroidism that later progressed to Graves' ophthalmopathy. Sequenced sample: blood. This chain uses TRBV5-1 with TRBJ2-1; 9 bases are a match to TRBD2. In DNA, the CDR3 is TGCGCCAGCAGACCTGCTAGCGGGGTGGGTGAGCAGTTCTTC. Its translation is CASRPASGVGEQFF.